This is a list of T cell receptor beta chains from one sample in a study of Graves' ophthalmopathy and Graves' hyperthyroidism. TCRdb fed the multiplex PCR reads into MiXCR, producing one record per CDR3 protein. The sample has hundreds of thousands of distinct CDR3 sequences; under 50% are singletons. The sequencing input was peripheral blood. The source of these receptors is an adult man with Graves' ophthalmopathy. The CDR3 runs from the conserved cysteine through the conserved F or W. The order of the fields is clone size, J gene, D gene, V gene, CDR3 protein, CDR3 DNA. The D gene is left open where the match is weak. Part of the rows lack a size; the others show once, few, many or a class for expanded clones.

size: .; J: TRBJ1-2; D: .; V: TRBV2; CDR3: CASSPRGSNYGYTF; DNA: TGTGCCAGCAGCCCACGCGGATCTAACTATGGCTACACCTTC
size: many; J: TRBJ1-5; D: .; V: TRBV6-1; CDR3: CASRDASNQPQHF; DNA: TGTGCCAGCAGAGATGCTAGCAATCAGCCCCAGCATTTT
size: once; J: TRBJ2-7; D: TRBD1; V: TRBV9; CDR3: CASSTQGAFAYEQYF; DNA: TGTGCCAGCAGCACACAGGGGGCCTTCGCCTACGAGCAGTACTTC
size: .; J: TRBJ2-2; D: TRBD1; V: TRBV7-2; CDR3: CASSPPGTGLTGELFF; DNA: TGTGCCAGCAGCCCGCCCGGGACAGGGCTCACCGGGGAGCTGTTTTTT
size: many; J: TRBJ2-5; D: TRBD1; V: TRBV25-1; CDR3: CASSRPTGGLQETQYF; DNA: TGTGCCAGCAGTCGCCCGACAGGGGGCCTCCAAGAGACCCAGTACTTC
size: many; J: TRBJ1-5; D: .; V: TRBV6-6; CDR3: CASSYPSNQPQHF; DNA: TGTGCCAGCAGTTACCCTTCTAATCAGCCCCAGCATTTT
size: .; J: TRBJ2-7; D: TRBD1; V: TRBV19; CDR3: CASSMRTGGTYEQYF; DNA: TGTGCCAGTAGTATGAGGACAGGGGGGACCTACGAGCAGTACTTC
size: many; J: TRBJ2-7; D: TRBD2; V: TRBV20-1; CDR3: CSASLAGRGEQYF; DNA: TGCAGTGCTAGCCTAGCGGGGAGGGGTGAGCAGTACTTC
size: many; J: TRBJ1-2; D: .; V: TRBV2; CDR3: CASSENRVGYGYTF; DNA: TGTGCCAGCAGTGAAAATAGGGTTGGGTATGGCTACACCTTC
size: many; J: TRBJ1-2; D: .; V: TRBV29-1; CDR3: CSVGQGNGYTF; DNA: TGCAGCGTCGGGCAGGGGAATGGCTACACCTTC
size: .; J: TRBJ2-1; D: TRBD2; V: TRBV7-9; CDR3: CASSRGLVGNNEQFF; DNA: TGTGCCAGCAGCAGGGGACTAGTCGGGAACAATGAGCAGTTCTTC
size: many; J: TRBJ2-7; D: TRBD1; V: TRBV9; CDR3: CASSAGDRGPYEQYF; DNA: TGTGCCAGCAGCGCGGGGGACAGGGGGCCCTACGAGCAGTACTTC
size: many; J: TRBJ1-3; D: .; V: TRBV10-3; CDR3: CAIREQGVAGNTIYF; DNA: TGTGCCATCAGAGAACAGGGAGTAGCTGGAAACACCATATATTTT
size: .; J: TRBJ2-7; D: .; V: TRBV7-8; CDR3: CASSQDSGSRGHEQYF; DNA: TGTGCCAGCAGCCAAGATTCCGGGTCGAGGGGCCACGAGCAGTACTTC
size: .; J: TRBJ2-2; D: TRBD2; V: TRBV10-3; CDR3: CALRPGAGEGEQFF; DNA: TGTGCCCTCCGCCCGGGAGCGGGAGAGGGCGAGCAGTTTTTT
size: .; J: TRBJ1-5; D: .; V: TRBV6-2/TRBV6-3; CDR3: CASRRDRPRNQPQHF; DNA: TGTGCCAGCAGACGAGACAGGCCCCGCAATCAGCCCCAGCATTTT
size: .; J: TRBJ2-7; D: TRBD2; V: TRBV20-1; CDR3: CSASGGPRNEQYF; DNA: TGCAGTGCGTCGGGAGGACCTAGGAACGAGCAGTACTTC
size: .; J: TRBJ1-4; D: TRBD1; V: TRBV5-1; CDR3: CASSQVTSGQGSEKLFF; DNA: TGCGCCAGCAGCCAAGTTACATCGGGACAGGGAAGTGAAAAACTGTTTTTT
size: .; J: TRBJ2-1; D: .; V: TRBV5-1; CDR3: CASSLGQSGDEQFF; DNA: TGCGCCAGCAGCTTGGGGCAGTCTGGGGATGAGCAGTTCTTC
size: .; J: TRBJ2-6; D: TRBD1; V: TRBV15; CDR3: CATSREWTGSGSGANVLTF; DNA: TGTGCCACCAGCAGAGAGTGGACAGGGAGCGGCTCTGGGGCCAACGTCCTGACTTTC
size: .; J: TRBJ2-7; D: .; V: TRBV7-2; CDR3: CASSQDGKQGDYEQYF; DNA: TGTGCCAGCAGCCAGGACGGGAAGCAGGGTGACTACGAGCAGTACTTC
size: many; J: TRBJ2-7; D: .; V: TRBV29-1; CDR3: CSVGRDSYEQYF; DNA: TGCAGCGTTGGGCGGGACTCCTACGAGCAGTACTTC
size: .; J: TRBJ1-5; D: .; V: TRBV7-8; CDR3: CDSSLRGEQPQHF; DNA: TGTGACAGCAGCCTAAGAGGAGAACAGCCCCAGCATTTT
size: .; J: TRBJ2-2; D: TRBD1; V: TRBV25-1; CDR3: CASRGTTGELFF; DNA: TGTGCTAGCAGGGGGACCACCGGGGAGCTGTTTTTT
size: many; J: TRBJ2-7; D: .; V: TRBV12-3/TRBV12-4; CDR3: CASSSAAYYEQYF; DNA: TGTGCCAGCAGTTCCGCGGCTTACTACGAGCAGTACTTC
size: few; J: TRBJ2-7; D: TRBD1; V: TRBV27; CDR3: CASSLFGDSQPYEQYF; DNA: TGTGCCAGCAGTTTATTCGGGGACAGTCAGCCCTACGAGCAGTACTTC
size: .; J: TRBJ1-2; D: TRBD1; V: TRBV7-9; CDR3: CASSPGGAGAVGYGYTF; DNA: TGTGCCAGCAGCCCAGGGGGCGCCGGTGCGGTAGGCTATGGCTACACCTTC
size: .; J: TRBJ1-5; D: .; V: TRBV12-3/TRBV12-4; CDR3: CASSLSSNQPRHF; DNA: TGTGCCAGCAGTTTAAGTAGCAATCAGCCCCGGCATTTT
size: many; J: TRBJ1-1; D: .; V: TRBV6-1; CDR3: CASTPTGRSMNTEAFF; DNA: TGTGCCAGCACCCCTACAGGGCGGAGCATGAACACTGAAGCTTTCTTT
size: .; J: TRBJ2-7; D: .; V: TRBV10-2; CDR3: CASSVGGSSYGQYF; DNA: TGTGCCAGCAGCGTAGGTGGCTCCTCCTACGGGCAGTACTTC
size: many; J: TRBJ1-3; D: .; V: TRBV12-3/TRBV12-4; CDR3: CANAPRGGGNTIYF; DNA: TGTGCCAACGCGCCGAGGGGAGGCGGAAACACCATATATTTT
size: many; J: TRBJ2-5; D: TRBD2; V: TRBV2; CDR3: CASTLTSGVGETQYF; DNA: TGTGCCAGCACCCTAACTAGCGGAGTCGGGGAGACCCAGTACTTC